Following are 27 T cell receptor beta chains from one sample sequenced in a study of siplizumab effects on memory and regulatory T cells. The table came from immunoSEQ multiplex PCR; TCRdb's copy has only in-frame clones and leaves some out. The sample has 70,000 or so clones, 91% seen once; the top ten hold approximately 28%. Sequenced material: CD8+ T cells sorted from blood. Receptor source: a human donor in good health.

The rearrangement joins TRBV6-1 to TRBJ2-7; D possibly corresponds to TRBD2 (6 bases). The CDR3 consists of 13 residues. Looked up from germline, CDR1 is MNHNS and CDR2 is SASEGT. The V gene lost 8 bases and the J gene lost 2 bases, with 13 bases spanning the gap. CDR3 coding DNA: TGTGCCAGCGCGGGACCTTTAACCTACGAGCAGTACTTC. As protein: CASAGPLTYEQYF.

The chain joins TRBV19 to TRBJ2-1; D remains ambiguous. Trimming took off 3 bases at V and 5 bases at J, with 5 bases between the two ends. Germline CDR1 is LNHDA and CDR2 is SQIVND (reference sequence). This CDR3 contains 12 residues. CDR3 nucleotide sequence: TGTGCCAGTAGTATTTATAACAATGAGCAGTTCTTC. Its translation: CASSIYNNEQFF.

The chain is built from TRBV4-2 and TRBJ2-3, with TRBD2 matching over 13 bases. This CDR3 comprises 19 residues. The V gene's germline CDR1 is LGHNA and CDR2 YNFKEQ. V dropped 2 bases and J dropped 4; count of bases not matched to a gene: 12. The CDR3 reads CASSQYAGLAGPSADTQYF. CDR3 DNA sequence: TGTGCCAGCAGCCAATACGCGGGACTAGCGGGACCCAGTGCAGATACGCAGTATTTT.

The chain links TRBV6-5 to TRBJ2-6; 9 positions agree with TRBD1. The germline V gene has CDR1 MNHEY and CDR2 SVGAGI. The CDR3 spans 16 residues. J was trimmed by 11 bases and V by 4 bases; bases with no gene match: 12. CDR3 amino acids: CASSWIRDRVSDVLTF. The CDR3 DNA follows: TGTGCCAGCAGTTGGATCCGGGACAGGGTATCCGACGTCCTGACTTTC.

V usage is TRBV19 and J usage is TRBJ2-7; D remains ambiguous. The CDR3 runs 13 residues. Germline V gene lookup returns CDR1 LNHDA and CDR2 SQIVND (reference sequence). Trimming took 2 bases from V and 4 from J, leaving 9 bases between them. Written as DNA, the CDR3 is TGTGCCAGTAGTATATTCGCATTTTACGAGCAGTACTTC. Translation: CASSIFAFYEQYF.

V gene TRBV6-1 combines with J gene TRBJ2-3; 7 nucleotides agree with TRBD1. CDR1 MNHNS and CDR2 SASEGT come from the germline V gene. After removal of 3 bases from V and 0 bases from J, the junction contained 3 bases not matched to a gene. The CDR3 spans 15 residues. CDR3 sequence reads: CASSDRTGSTDTQYF. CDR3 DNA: TGTGCCAGCAGTGACCGGACAGGTAGCACAGATACGCAGTATTTT.

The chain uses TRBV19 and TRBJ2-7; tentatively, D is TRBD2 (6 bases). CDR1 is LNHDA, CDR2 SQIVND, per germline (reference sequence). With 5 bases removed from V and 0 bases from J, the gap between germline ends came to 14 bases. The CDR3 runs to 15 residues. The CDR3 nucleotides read TGTGCCAGTAGTGATGGCGGCGGGGACTCCTACGAGCAGTACTTC. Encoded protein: CASSDGGGDSYEQYF.

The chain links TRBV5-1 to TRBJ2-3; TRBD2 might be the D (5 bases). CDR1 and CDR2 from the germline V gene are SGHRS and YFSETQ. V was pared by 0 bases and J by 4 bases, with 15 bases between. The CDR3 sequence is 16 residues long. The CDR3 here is CASSLESGSPSDTQYF. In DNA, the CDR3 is TGCGCCAGCAGCTTGGAATCGGGGTCCCCATCAGATACGCAGTATTTT.

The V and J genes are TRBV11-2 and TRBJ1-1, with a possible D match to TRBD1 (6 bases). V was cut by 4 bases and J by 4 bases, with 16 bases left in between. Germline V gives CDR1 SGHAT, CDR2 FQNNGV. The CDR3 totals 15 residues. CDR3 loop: CASSSSRGPSTEAFF. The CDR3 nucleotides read TGTGCCAGCAGCTCTAGCAGGGGCCCAAGCACTGAAGCTTTCTTT.

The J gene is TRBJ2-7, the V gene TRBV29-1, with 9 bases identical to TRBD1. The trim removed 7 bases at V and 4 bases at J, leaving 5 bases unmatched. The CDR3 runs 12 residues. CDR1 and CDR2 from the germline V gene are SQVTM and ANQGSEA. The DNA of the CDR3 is TGCAGCGCTCCGGGACAGGGTTACGAGCAGTACTTC. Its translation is CSAPGQGYEQYF.

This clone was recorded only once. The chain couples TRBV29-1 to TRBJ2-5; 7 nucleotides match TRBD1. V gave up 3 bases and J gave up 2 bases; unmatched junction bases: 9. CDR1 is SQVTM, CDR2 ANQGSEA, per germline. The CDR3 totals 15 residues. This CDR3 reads CSVDVWGQPQETQYF. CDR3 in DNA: TGCAGCGTTGATGTTTGGGGACAGCCGCAAGAGACCCAGTACTTC.

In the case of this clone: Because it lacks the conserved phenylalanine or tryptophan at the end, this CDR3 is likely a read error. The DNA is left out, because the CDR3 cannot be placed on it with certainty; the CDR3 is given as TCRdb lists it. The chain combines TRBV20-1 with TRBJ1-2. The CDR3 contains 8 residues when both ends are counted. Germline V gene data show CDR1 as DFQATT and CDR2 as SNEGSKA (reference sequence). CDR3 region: CSAEMGVL.

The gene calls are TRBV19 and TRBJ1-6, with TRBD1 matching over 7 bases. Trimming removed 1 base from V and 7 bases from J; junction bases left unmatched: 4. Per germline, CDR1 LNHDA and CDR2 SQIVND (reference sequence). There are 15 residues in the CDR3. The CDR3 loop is CASSIVAGGNSPLHF. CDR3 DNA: TGTGCCAGTAGTATAGTGGCAGGGGGGAATTCACCCCTCCACTTT.

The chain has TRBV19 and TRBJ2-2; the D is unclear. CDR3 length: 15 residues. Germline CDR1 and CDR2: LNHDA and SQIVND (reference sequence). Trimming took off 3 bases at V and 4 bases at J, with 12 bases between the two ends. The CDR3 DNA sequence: TGTGCCAGTAGTATGATGCAGGTGGCCACCGGGGAGCTGTTTTTT. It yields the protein CASSMMQVATGELFF.

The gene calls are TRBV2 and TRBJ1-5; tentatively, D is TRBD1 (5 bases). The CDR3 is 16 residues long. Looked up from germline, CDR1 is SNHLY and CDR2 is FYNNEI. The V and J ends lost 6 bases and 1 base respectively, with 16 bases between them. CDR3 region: CASRDGTRKSNQPQHF. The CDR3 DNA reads TGTGCCAGCAGGGACGGGACCCGTAAGAGCAATCAGCCCCAGCATTTT.

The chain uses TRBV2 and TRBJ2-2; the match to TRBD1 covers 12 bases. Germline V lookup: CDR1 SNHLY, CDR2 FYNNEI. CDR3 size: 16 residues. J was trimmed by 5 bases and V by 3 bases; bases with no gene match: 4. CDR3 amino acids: CASSEGQGAGTGELFF. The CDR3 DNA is TGTGCCAGCAGTGAGGGACAGGGGGCGGGGACCGGGGAGCTGTTTTTT. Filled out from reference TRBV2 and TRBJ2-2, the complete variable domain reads EPEVTQTPSHQVTQMGQEVILRCVPISNHLYFYWYRQILGQKVEFLVSFYNNEISEKSEIFDDQFSVERPDGSNFTLKIRSTKLEDSAMYFCASSEGQGAGTGELFFGEGSRLTVL.

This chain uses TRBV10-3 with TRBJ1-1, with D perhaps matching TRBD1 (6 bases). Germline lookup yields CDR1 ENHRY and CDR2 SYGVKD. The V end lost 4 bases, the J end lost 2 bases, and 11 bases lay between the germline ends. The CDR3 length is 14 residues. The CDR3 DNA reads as TGTGCCATCAGTGCCCCGGACAGTAACACTGAAGCTTTCTTT. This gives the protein CAISAPDSNTEAFF.

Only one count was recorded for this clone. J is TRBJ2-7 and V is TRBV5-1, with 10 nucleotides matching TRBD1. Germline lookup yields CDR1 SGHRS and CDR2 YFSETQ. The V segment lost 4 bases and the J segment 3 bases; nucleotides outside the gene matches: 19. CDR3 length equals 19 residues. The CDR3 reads CASSPTGGEGRGYYYEQYF. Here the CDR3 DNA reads TGCGCCAGCAGCCCGACAGGGGGCGAAGGACGCGGGTATTACTACGAGCAGTACTTC.

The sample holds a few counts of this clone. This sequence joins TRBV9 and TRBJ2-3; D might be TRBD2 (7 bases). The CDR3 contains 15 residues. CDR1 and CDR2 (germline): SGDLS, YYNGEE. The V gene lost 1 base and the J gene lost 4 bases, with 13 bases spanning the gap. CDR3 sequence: CASSVLGGAPDTQYF. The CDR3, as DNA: TGTGCCAGCAGCGTACTGGGGGGGGCCCCAGATACGCAGTATTTT.

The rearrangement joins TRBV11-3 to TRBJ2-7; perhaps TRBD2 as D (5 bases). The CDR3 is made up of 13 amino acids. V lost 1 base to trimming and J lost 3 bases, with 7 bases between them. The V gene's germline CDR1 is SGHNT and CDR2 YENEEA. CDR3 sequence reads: CASSLGGSYEQYF. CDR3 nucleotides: TGTGCCAGCAGCTTAGGAGGGAGCTACGAGCAGTACTTC.

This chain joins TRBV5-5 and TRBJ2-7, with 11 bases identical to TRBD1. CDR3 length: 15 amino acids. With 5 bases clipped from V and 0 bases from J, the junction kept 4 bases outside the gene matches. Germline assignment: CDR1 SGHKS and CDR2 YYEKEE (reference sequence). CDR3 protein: CASSWTGGSSYEQYF. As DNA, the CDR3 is TGTGCCAGCAGTTGGACAGGGGGCTCCTCCTACGAGCAGTACTTC. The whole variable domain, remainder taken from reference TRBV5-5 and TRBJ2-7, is DAGVTQSPTHLIKTRGQQVTLRCSPISGHKSVSWYQQVLGQGPQFIFQYYEKEERGRGNFPDRFSARQFPNYSSELNVNALLLGDSALYLCASSWTGGSSYEQYFGPGTRLTVT.

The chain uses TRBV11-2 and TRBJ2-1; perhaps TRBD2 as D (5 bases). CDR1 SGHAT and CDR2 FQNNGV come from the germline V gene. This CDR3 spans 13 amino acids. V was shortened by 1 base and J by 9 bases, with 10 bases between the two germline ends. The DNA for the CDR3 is TGTGCCAGCAGCTTAGGGCCGGGAAGTGAGCAGTTCTTC. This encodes CASSLGPGSEQFF.

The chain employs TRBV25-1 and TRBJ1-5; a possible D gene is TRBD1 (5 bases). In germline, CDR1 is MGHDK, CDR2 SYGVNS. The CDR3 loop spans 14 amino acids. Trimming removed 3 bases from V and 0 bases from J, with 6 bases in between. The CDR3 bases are TGTGCCAGCAGTGAGACAGATAGCAATCAGCCCCAGCATTTT. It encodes CASSETDSNQPQHF.

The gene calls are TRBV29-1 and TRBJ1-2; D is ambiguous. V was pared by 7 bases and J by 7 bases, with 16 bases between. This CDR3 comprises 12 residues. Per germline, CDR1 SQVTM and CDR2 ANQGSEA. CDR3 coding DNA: TGCAGCGCCCCCCTGGGGTACGGTGGCTACACCTTC. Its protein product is CSAPLGYGGYTF.

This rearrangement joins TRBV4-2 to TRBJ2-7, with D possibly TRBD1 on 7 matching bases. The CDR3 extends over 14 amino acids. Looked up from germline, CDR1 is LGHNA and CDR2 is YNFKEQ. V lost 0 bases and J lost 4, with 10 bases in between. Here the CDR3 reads CASSQEPGGYEQYF. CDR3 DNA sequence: TGTGCCAGCAGCCAAGAACCAGGGGGGTACGAGCAGTACTTC.

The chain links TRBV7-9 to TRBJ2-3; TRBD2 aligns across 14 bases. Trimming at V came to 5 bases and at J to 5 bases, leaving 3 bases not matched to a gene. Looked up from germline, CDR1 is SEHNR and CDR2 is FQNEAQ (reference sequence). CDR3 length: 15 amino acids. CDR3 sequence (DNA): TGTGCCAGCAGCATGGGACTAGCGGGAGTAGATACGCAGTATTTT. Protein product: CASSMGLAGVDTQYF.

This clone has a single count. The CDR3 spells CASSQGATEGGGYTF. Here the CDR3 DNA reads TGTGCCAGCAGCCAAGGCGCCACGGAAGGAGGAGGCTACACCTTC. This chain connects TRBV14 to TRBJ1-2, with D hard to call. CDR1 is SGHDN and CDR2 is FVKESK in the germline V gene. With 1 base removed from V and 8 bases from J, the gap between germline ends came to 17 bases. The CDR3 length is 15 residues.